Shown below are 32 T cell receptor beta chains from a single sample sequenced in a study of blood T cell repertoires in COVID-19. Assay: immunoSEQ multiplex PCR; the TCRdb copy retains only in-frame clones and omits some. The sample gives 40,000 to 50,000 clones, roughly four fifths of which show up once; approximately 43% is in the top ten. The sequenced material came from peripheral blood. All receptors come from a woman older than 75 with acute or convalescent COVID-19.

The V call is TRBV7-9, the J call TRBJ2-5; 10 bases fit TRBD1. The trim removed 4 bases at V and 4 bases at J, leaving 9 bases unmatched. Germline values: CDR1 SEHNR, CDR2 FQNEAQ (reference sequence). CDR3 length: 16 residues. Here the CDR3 DNA reads TGTGCCAGCAGCTCCCAGGGGACAGGGGATGGAGAGACCCAGTACTTC. Translating it yields CASSSQGTGDGETQYF.

The rearrangement joins TRBV7-9 to TRBJ1-4; D is undetermined. The germline V gene has CDR1 SEHNR and CDR2 FQNEAQ (reference sequence). The CDR3 runs 12 residues. Trimming shortened V by 5 bases and J by 8 bases, and 9 bases separated the two germline ends. The chain's CDR3 is CASSLHNEKLFF. For the CDR3, the DNA is TGTGCCAGCAGCCTTCACAACGAAAAACTGTTTTTT.

The chain recombines TRBV7-2 with TRBJ2-7, with 7 nucleotides matching TRBD2. There are 12 residues in the CDR3. Germline CDR1 SGHTA, CDR2 FQGNSA. J was trimmed by 11 bases and V by 1 base; bases with no gene match: 5. For the CDR3, the DNA is TGTGCCAGCAGCTTAGGGGAGGGGAGGGAGTACTTC. This translates into CASSLGEGREYF. Combining the CDR3 with reference TRBV7-2 and TRBJ2-7 gives the whole variable domain GAGVSQSPSNKVTEKGKDVELRCDPISGHTALYWYRQSLGQGLEFLIYFQGNSAPDKSGLPSDRFSAERTGGSVSTLTIQRTQQEDSAVYLCASSLGEGREYFGPGTRLTVT.

V is TRBV7-6 and J is TRBJ1-4; D possibly corresponds to TRBD1 (6 bases). The CDR3 is 15 residues long. From germline, CDR1 is SGHVS and CDR2 FNYEAQ. V was clipped by 3 bases and J by 5 bases, with 13 bases between them. CDR3 sequence: CASSLGGTPNEKLFF. For the CDR3, the DNA is TGTGCCAGCAGCTTGGGGGGGACACCGAATGAAAAACTGTTTTTT.

This clone was observed a single time. V usage is TRBV6-1 and J usage is TRBJ1-2; 8 bases fit TRBD1. The CDR3 loop spans 13 amino acids. The ends lost 1 base at V and 8 bases at J; junction bases unmatched: 3. Germline V gene sequence: CDR1 MNHNS, CDR2 SASEGT. In DNA form, the CDR3 reads TGTGCCAGCAGTGAAGGACAGGGGTTGGGCTACACCTTC. Its translation is CASSEGQGLGYTF.

This sequence joins TRBV3-1 (or the pseudogene TRBV3-2) and TRBJ1-1; D gene uncertain. The V end lost 4 bases, the J end lost 5 bases, and 11 bases lay between the germline ends. The CDR3 has 13 residues. Per germline, CDR1 LGHDT and CDR2 YNNKEL (reference sequence). The CDR3: CASSLAGLTEAFF. The CDR3, as DNA: TGTGCCAGCAGCCTCGCGGGGTTGACTGAAGCTTTCTTT.

V usage is TRBV5-5 and J usage is TRBJ2-7; possibly TRBD1 for D (6 bases). In germline, CDR1 is SGHKS, CDR2 YYEKEE (reference sequence). This CDR3 has 14 residues. The V gene lost 0 bases and the J gene lost 7 bases, with 14 bases spanning the gap. CDR3 sequence (DNA): TGTGCCAGCAGCTTGGGACAGGAGGTTGAGGAGCAGTACTTC. Residues: CASSLGQEVEEQYF.

About this clone itself: Other DNA variants within this sample encode the same CDR3. This chain connects TRBV19 to TRBJ1-2; weak D call: TRBD1 (6 bases). Germline values: CDR1 LNHDA, CDR2 SQIVND (reference sequence). Trimming pared 4 bases from V and 2 bases from J, leaving 14 bases between. The CDR3 length is 15 residues. The CDR3 coding sequence is TGTGCCAGTAGTACCCCCGGCAGGGGAAACTATGGCTACACCTTC. It encodes CASSTPGRGNYGYTF.

The CDR3 coding sequence is TGTGCCAGCAGCCAAGCAGGGCGAGGGAACACTGAAGCTTTCTTT. Protein: CASSQAGRGNTEAFF. This chain connects TRBV3-1 (or the pseudogene TRBV3-2) to TRBJ1-1; possible D gene TRBD1, 5 bases. The CDR3 totals 15 residues. Per germline, CDR1 LGHDT and CDR2 YNNKEL (reference sequence). The ends were cut back, 1 base at V and 1 base at J, with 10 bases in the middle.

This clone appeared a single time. The chain is built from TRBV5-4 and TRBJ2-3, with TRBD2 as a possible D gene (6 bases). Trimming shortened V by 0 bases and J by 0 bases, and 11 bases separated the two germline ends. The CDR3 has 16 residues. Germline V gene sequence: CDR1 SGHNT, CDR2 YYREEE (reference sequence). CDR3 protein: CASSLEGGASTDTQYF. CDR3 nucleotides: TGTGCCAGCAGCTTGGAAGGAGGGGCCAGCACAGATACGCAGTATTTT.

Ten or more counts support this clone. The V and J genes are TRBV6-2 or TRBV6-3 and TRBJ1-5; possible D gene TRBD1, 6 bases. V dropped 6 bases and J dropped 1 base, with 13 bases sitting between them. There are 15 residues in the CDR3. Germline loops: CDR1 MNHEY, CDR2 SVGEGT. The CDR3 DNA reads as TGTGCCAGCAGCAGGGACAATGGGAGCAATCAGCCCCAGCATTTT. Translation: CASSRDNGSNQPQHF.

This clone was counted a few times. The genes are TRBV6-5 and TRBJ2-1; maybe TRBD2 (5 bases). The CDR3 contains 14 residues. Germline V gene data show CDR1 as MNHEY and CDR2 as SVGAGI. Trimming removed 5 bases from V and 5 bases from J, with 13 bases in between. CDR3 in amino acids: CASSTSSPHNEQFF. The CDR3 nucleotides are TGTGCCAGCAGTACTAGTTCCCCCCACAATGAGCAGTTCTTC.

V gene TRBV19 combines with J gene TRBJ1-5; no clear D gene. CDR1 LNHDA and CDR2 SQIVND come from the germline V gene (reference sequence). The CDR3 sequence is 16 residues long. The germline V and J ends were trimmed by 3 bases and 6 bases, with 18 bases remaining between them. The CDR3, as DNA: TGTGCCAGTAGTATGTCTGGAGCAACGACCACTCAGCCCCAGCATTTT. It codes for CASSMSGATTTQPQHF.

The chain recombines TRBV7-2 with TRBJ2-2; 7 nucleotides align to TRBD2. The germline gives CDR1 SGHTA, CDR2 FQGNSA. This CDR3 comprises 15 residues. After removal of 3 bases from V and 4 bases from J, the junction contained 5 bases not matched to a gene. CDR3 region: CASSFTSAGTGELFF. CDR3 nucleotides: TGTGCCAGCAGCTTTACTAGCGCGGGCACCGGGGAGCTGTTTTTT.

The chain joins TRBV3-1 (or the pseudogene TRBV3-2) to TRBJ2-7, with D unclear. Per the germline V gene, CDR1 is LGHDT and CDR2 is YNNKEL (reference sequence). V was pared by 4 bases and J by 0 bases, with 10 bases between. This CDR3 contains 14 residues. CDR3 nucleotide sequence: TGTGCCAGCAGCCCCGCACAGATCTCCTACGAGCAGTACTTC. Translation gives CASSPAQISYEQYF.

The V gene is TRBV9, the J gene TRBJ1-3; D not resolved. The CDR3 totals 13 residues. V was cut by 0 bases and J by 8 bases, with 9 bases left in between. Germline values: CDR1 SGDLS, CDR2 YYNGEE. CDR3 amino acids: CASSVDPLYTIYF. CDR3 bases: TGTGCCAGCAGCGTAGATCCCCTGTACACCATATATTTT.

The rearrangement links TRBV5-1 to TRBJ2-2, with D possibly matching TRBD1 (6 bases). Deletions cut 2 bases from V and 4 bases from J, with 12 bases between. Looked up from germline, CDR1 is SGHRS and CDR2 is YFSETQ. CDR3 size: 15 residues. The CDR3, as DNA: TGCGCCAGCAGCTTTCTACAGGGTGGCACCGGGGAGCTGTTTTTT. Translation gives CASSFLQGGTGELFF.

The chain combines TRBV19 with TRBJ2-7; D may be TRBD2 (7 bases). Germline V gene lookup returns CDR1 LNHDA and CDR2 SQIVND (reference sequence). Trimming removed 6 bases at V and 2 bases at J, with 17 bases between. This CDR3 comprises 15 residues. DNA for the CDR3: TGTGCCAGTAGAGGGGGGGCGGGGTCCGCCTACGAGCAGTACTTC. Encoded protein: CASRGGAGSAYEQYF.

The chain links TRBV5-6 to TRBJ2-2, with TRBD1 matching 8 bases. V lost 2 bases and J lost 5; bases outside the gene matches: 2. This CDR3 contains 14 residues. CDR1 SGHDT and CDR2 YYEEEE come from the germline V gene. This CDR3 reads CASSFDRGTGELFF. The CDR3 DNA follows: TGTGCCAGCAGCTTTGACAGGGGAACCGGGGAGCTGTTTTTT. The full variable domain, its missing parts supplied by reference TRBV5-6 and TRBJ2-2, is DAGVTQSPTHLIKTRGQQVTLRCSPKSGHDTVSWYQQALGQGPQFIFQYYEEEERQRGNFPDRFSGHQFPNYSSELNVNALLLGDSALYLCASSFDRGTGELFFGEGSRLTVL.

The CDR3 nucleotides are TGTGCCAGCAGCTTTACAGGGGGCAATCAGCCCCAGCATTTT. It yields the protein CASSFTGGNQPQHF. The chain combines TRBV6-5 with TRBJ1-5; 7 bases agree with TRBD1. The germline V gene has CDR1 MNHEY and CDR2 SVGAGI. The CDR3 sequence is 14 residues long. The junction had 4 bases not matched to a gene; V was cut back by 6 bases and J by 2 bases.

The gene calls are TRBV7-9 and TRBJ2-3; D may be TRBD2 (5 bases). Germline V lookup: CDR1 SEHNR, CDR2 FQNEAQ (reference sequence). The CDR3 is made up of 18 amino acids. The V gene lost 1 base and the J gene lost 5 bases, with 22 bases spanning the gap. The CDR3 loop reads CASSLGGSTRSLVDTQYF. In DNA, the CDR3 is TGTGCCAGCAGCTTAGGAGGCAGCACTAGGTCATTAGTAGATACGCAGTATTTT.

This clone was picked up one time. J is TRBJ1-2 and V is TRBV4-2; TRBD1 matches 7 bases. V trimming: 0 bases; J trimming: 4 bases; junction bases outside the gene matches: 8. Looked up from germline, CDR1 is LGHNA and CDR2 is YNFKEQ. This CDR3 has 16 residues. In nucleotides, the CDR3 is TGTGCCAGCAGCCAAGATAGACAGGGAACTCTCTATGGCTACACCTTC. Residues: CASSQDRQGTLYGYTF.

This sequence joins TRBV6-6 and TRBJ2-5; D ambiguous. V lost 2 bases, J lost 5 bases, and 6 bases lay in between. The germline CDR1 and CDR2 sequences are MNHNY and SVGAGI (reference sequence). The CDR3 length is 12 residues. Written as DNA, the CDR3 is TGTGCCAGCAGTTACGATCGGGAGACCCAGTACTTC. As protein: CASSYDRETQYF.

Of note for this clone: This CDR3 is also generated by other DNA sequences in the sample. The genes are TRBV19 and TRBJ1-1, with D perhaps TRBD1 (6 bases). Germline V gene sequence: CDR1 LNHDA, CDR2 SQIVND (reference sequence). V was clipped by 5 bases and J by 1 base, with 8 bases between them. The CDR3 length is 13 residues. The CDR3 region is CASSPGQNTEAFF. The DNA for the CDR3 is TGTGCCAGTAGTCCGGGACAGAACACTGAAGCTTTCTTT.

The chain carries TRBV5-1 and TRBJ1-2; a possible D gene is TRBD1 (5 bases). Per germline, CDR1 SGHRS and CDR2 YFSETQ. Deletions cut 5 bases from V and 3 bases from J, with 20 bases between. The CDR3 contains 16 residues. The CDR3 DNA sequence: TGCGCCAGCAGTTCCGACCTGGGCCGGGGGTACTATGGCTACACCTTC. Its protein is CASSSDLGRGYYGYTF.

The chain employs TRBV30 and TRBJ1-2; no clear D gene. Germline V gene data show CDR1 as GTSNPN and CDR2 as SVGIG (reference sequence). V was pared by 2 bases and J by 2 bases, with 9 bases between. The CDR3 covers 13 residues. The CDR3 bases are TGTGCCTGGAGTTCTGGCATAAACTATGGCTACACCTTC. Translation: CAWSSGINYGYTF.

V is TRBV3-1 (or the pseudogene TRBV3-2) and J is TRBJ2-1; 10 bases are a match to TRBD1. The CDR3 extends over 17 amino acids. The germline gives CDR1 LGHDT, CDR2 YNNKEL (reference sequence). The V gene end was trimmed by 0 bases and the J gene end by 4 bases; junction bases not matched to a gene: 6. This chain's CDR3 is CASSQDFGTGVYNEQFF. The CDR3, as DNA: TGTGCCAGCAGCCAAGATTTCGGGACAGGGGTTTACAATGAGCAGTTCTTC.

V gene TRBV11-2 combines with J gene TRBJ2-7, with 9 bases lining up with TRBD1. After removal of 0 bases from V and 3 bases from J, the junction contained 3 bases not matched to a gene. This CDR3 has 15 amino acids. Germline V lookup: CDR1 SGHAT, CDR2 FQNNGV. The CDR3 is CASSLDPGQGYEQYF. CDR3 nucleotide sequence: TGTGCCAGCAGCTTAGACCCGGGACAGGGCTACGAGCAGTACTTC.

This rearrangement joins TRBV5-1 to TRBJ2-2; a possible D gene is TRBD1 (7 bases). V was pared by 2 bases and J by 4 bases, with 9 bases between. This CDR3 is built from 14 residues. CDR1 and CDR2 (germline): SGHRS, YFSETQ. The CDR3 DNA follows: TGCGCCAGCAGCTTCCAGGGGGGCACCGGGGAGCTGTTTTTT. It encodes CASSFQGGTGELFF.

The sample holds one count of this clone. This chain uses TRBV16 with TRBJ1-2; D ambiguous. The V end lost 2 bases, the J end lost 8 bases, and 9 bases lay between the germline ends. Germline assignment: CDR1 KGHSY and CDR2 FQNENV. The CDR3 sequence is 12 residues long. In DNA form, the CDR3 reads TGTGCCAGCAGCCAACCCCCCGGGGGCTACACCTTC. Amino acids: CASSQPPGGYTF.

J is TRBJ2-1 and V is TRBV24-1; 8 bases fit TRBD2. The CDR3 is 15 residues long. The V segment lost 4 bases and the J segment 1 base; nucleotides outside the gene matches: 2. Germline V CDR1 and CDR2: KGHDR, SFDVKD. The CDR3 protein is CATSEAGASYNEQFF. CDR3 bases: TGTGCCACCAGTGAAGCGGGGGCTTCCTACAATGAGCAGTTCTTC.

V is TRBV5-4 and J is TRBJ1-4, with D unresolved. The CDR3 is 14 residues long. Trimming stripped 4 bases from V and 5 bases from J, with 12 bases between. Looked up from germline, CDR1 is SGHNT and CDR2 is YYREEE (reference sequence). The CDR3 DNA is TGTGCCAGCAGCAAAGAGCCGGGAAATGAAAAACTGTTTTTT. Translating it yields CASSKEPGNEKLFF.